The 10 T cell receptor beta chains reported below all come from one sample, sequenced in a study of blood T cell repertoires in COVID-19. TCRdb's table, derived via immunoSEQ multiplex PCR, lists solely in-frame clones and lacks some. The sample carries a few hundred thousand clones, around 82% recorded once. Sequencing was carried out using peripheral blood. Source of these receptors: a woman aged 45-65 years with acute or convalescent COVID-19.

This rearrangement joins TRBV7-2 to TRBJ2-2; 7 bases are a match to TRBD2. Germline CDR1 reads SGHTA; CDR2 reads FQGNSA. Trimming removed 5 bases from V and 0 bases from J; junction bases left unmatched: 6. This CDR3 has 16 amino acids. CDR3 region: CASSGRGLSNTGELFF. The CDR3 DNA reads TGTGCCAGCAGCGGGAGGGGACTATCGAACACCGGGGAGCTGTTTTTT.

Regarding this clone: Other DNA sequences in the same sample also yield this CDR3. CDR3 loop: CASSLGGQDYGYTF. CDR3 DNA sequence: TGCGCCAGCAGCTTAGGGGGACAGGACTATGGCTACACCTTC. The rearrangement joins TRBV5-1 to TRBJ1-2; TRBD1 agrees at 8 bases. The CDR3 is 14 amino acids. V lost 2 bases and J lost 3; bases outside the gene matches: 3. In germline, CDR1 is SGHRS, CDR2 YFSETQ.

The chain has TRBV7-6 and TRBJ2-1, with a tentative D call TRBD2 (5 bases). Trimming removed 3 bases from V and 0 bases from J, with 18 bases in between. CDR3 length equals 18 residues. CDR1 and CDR2 (germline): SGHVS, FNYEAQ. The CDR3 sequence: CASSFSVGWESSYNEQFF. CDR3 DNA sequence: TGTGCCAGCAGCTTCTCGGTAGGGTGGGAGAGCTCCTACAATGAGCAGTTCTTC.

This clone was seen a single time. The gene calls are TRBV7-6 and TRBJ1-1; unclear D gene. From germline, CDR1 is SGHVS and CDR2 FNYEAQ. This CDR3 is 16 amino acids long. V dropped 1 base and J dropped 3 bases, with 15 bases sitting between them. The DNA of the CDR3 is TGTGCCAGCAGCTTAGGGAGACGGACTCGGGACACTGAAGCTTTCTTT. Its translation: CASSLGRRTRDTEAFF. Variable domain in full (rest from reference TRBV7-6 and TRBJ1-1): GAGVSQSPRYKVTKRGQDVALRCDPISGHVSLYWYRQALGQGPEFLTYFNYEAQQDKSGLPNDRFSAERPEGSISTLTIQRTEQRDSAMYRCASSLGRRTRDTEAFFGQGTRLTVV.

CDR3 sequence (DNA): TGTGCCAGCAGCGGGACTATTAGCACAGATACGCAGTATTTT. Translation: CASSGTISTDTQYF. V usage is TRBV28 and J usage is TRBJ2-3; TRBD2 matches 7 bases. J lost 0 bases, V lost 6 bases, and 3 bases had no gene match. From germline, CDR1 is MDHEN and CDR2 SYDVKM. The CDR3 is 14 amino acids. Full variable domain (missing parts from reference TRBV28 and TRBJ2-3): DVKVTQSSRYLVKRTGEKVFLECVQDMDHENMFWYRQDPGLGLRLIYFSYDVKMKEKGDIPEGYSVSREKKERFSLILESASTNQTSMYLCASSGTISTDTQYFGPGTRLTVL.

This clone has more than one count but fewer than ten. This chain uses TRBV29-1 with TRBJ1-1, with D possibly being TRBD1 (6 bases). This CDR3 has 10 residues. Trimming removed 7 bases at V and 7 bases at J, with 10 bases between. The germline gives CDR1 SQVTM, CDR2 ANQGSEA. CDR3 coding DNA: TGCAGCGGGCGACAGGATGAAGCTTTCTTT. The encoded protein is CSGRQDEAFF.

A few counts support this clone. This chain joins TRBV5-1 and TRBJ1-4, with a weak D call TRBD1 (5 bases). The CDR3 length is 17 residues. The germline V gene encodes CDR1 SGHRS and CDR2 YFSETQ. With 2 bases removed from V and 0 bases from J, the gap between germline ends came to 14 bases. CDR3 sequence (DNA): TGCGCCAGCAGCTTCGTGCAGGGTACTACAACTAATGAAAAACTGTTTTTT. Translating gives CASSFVQGTTTNEKLFF.

The chain has TRBV10-3 and TRBJ1-6; TRBD1 is a possible D gene (5 bases). The CDR3 is made up of 15 amino acids. CDR1 is ENHRY and CDR2 is SYGVKD in the germline V gene. The ends were cut back, 4 bases at V and 8 bases at J, with 15 bases in the middle. The chain's CDR3 is CAISGAGERDSPLHF. CDR3 nucleotides: TGTGCCATCAGTGGGGCGGGGGAAAGGGATTCACCCCTCCACTTT.

The chain recombines TRBV10-2 with TRBJ2-6; TRBD1 is a possible D gene (5 bases). V was clipped by 2 bases and J by 4 bases, with 9 bases between them. Germline-derived CDR1 and CDR2 are WSHSY and SAAADI. The CDR3 extends over 15 amino acids. The CDR3 spells CASSEQGSGANVLTF. In DNA form, the CDR3 reads TGCGCCAGCAGTGAGCAGGGCTCGGGGGCCAACGTCCTGACTTTC.

This clone is a singleton in its sample. The chain recombines TRBV3-1 (or the pseudogene TRBV3-2) with TRBJ1-2; unclear D gene. Trimming pared 1 base from V and 8 bases from J, leaving 8 bases between. The CDR3 totals 12 residues. The germline V gene has CDR1 LGHDT and CDR2 YNNKEL (reference sequence). CDR3 DNA: TGTGCCAGCAGCCAAGCCCGGGGAGGCTACACCTTC. It encodes CASSQARGGYTF.